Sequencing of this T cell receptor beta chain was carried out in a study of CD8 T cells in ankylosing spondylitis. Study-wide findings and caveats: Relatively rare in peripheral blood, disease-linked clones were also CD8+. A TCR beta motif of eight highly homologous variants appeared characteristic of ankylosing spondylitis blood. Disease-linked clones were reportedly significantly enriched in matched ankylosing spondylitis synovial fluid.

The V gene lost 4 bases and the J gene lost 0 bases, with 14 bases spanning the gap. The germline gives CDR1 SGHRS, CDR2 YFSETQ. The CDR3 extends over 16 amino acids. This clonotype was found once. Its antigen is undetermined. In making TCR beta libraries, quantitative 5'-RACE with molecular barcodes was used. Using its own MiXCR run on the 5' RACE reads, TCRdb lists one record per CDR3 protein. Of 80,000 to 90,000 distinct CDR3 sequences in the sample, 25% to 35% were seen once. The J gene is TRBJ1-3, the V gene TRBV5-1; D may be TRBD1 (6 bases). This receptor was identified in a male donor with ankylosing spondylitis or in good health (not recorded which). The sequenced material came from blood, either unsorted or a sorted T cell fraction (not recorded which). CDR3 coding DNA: TGCGCCAGCAGCATTGGGGGACAAGTCTCTGGAAACACCATATATTTT. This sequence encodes CASSIGGQVSGNTIYF.